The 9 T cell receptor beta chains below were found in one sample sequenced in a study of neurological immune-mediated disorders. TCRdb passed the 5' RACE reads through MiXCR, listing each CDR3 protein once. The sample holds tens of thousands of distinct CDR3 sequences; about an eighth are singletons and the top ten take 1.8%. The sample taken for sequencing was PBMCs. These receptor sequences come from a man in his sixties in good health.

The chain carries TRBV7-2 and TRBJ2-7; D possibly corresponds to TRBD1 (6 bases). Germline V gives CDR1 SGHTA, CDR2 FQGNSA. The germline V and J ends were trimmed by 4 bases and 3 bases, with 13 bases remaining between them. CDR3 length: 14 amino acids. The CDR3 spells CASSSSSTGYEQYF. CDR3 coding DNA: TGTGCCAGCAGCTCCTCCTCGACAGGCTACGAGCAGTACTTC.

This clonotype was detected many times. DNA for the CDR3: TGCGCCAGCCCCAGCTCCATGGGGGACACCTTC. Protein sequence: CASPSSMGDTF. This chain links TRBV5-1 with TRBJ1-2, with a tentative D call TRBD1 (5 bases). Germline lookup yields CDR1 SGHRS and CDR2 YFSETQ. V was trimmed by 7 bases and J by 12 bases, leaving 16 bases between them. The CDR3 extends over 11 amino acids.

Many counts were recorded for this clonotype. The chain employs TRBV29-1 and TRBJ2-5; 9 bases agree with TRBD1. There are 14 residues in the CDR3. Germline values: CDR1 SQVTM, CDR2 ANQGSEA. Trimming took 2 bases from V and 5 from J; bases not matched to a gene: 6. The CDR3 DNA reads TGCAGCGTTGAATCGGGACAGGGTTTGGAGACCCAGTACTTC. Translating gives CSVESGQGLETQYF.

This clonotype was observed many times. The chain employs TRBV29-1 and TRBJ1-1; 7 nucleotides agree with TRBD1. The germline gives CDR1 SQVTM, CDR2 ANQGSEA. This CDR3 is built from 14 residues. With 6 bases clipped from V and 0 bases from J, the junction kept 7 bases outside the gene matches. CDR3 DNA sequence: TGCAGCGTCCCTTCGACAGGGATGAACACTGAAGCTTTCTTT. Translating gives CSVPSTGMNTEAFF. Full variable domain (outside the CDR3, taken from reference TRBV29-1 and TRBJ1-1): SAVISQKPSRDICQRGTSLTIQCQVDSQVTMMFWYRQQPGQSLTLIATANQGSEATYESGFVIDKFPISRPNLTFSTLTVSNMSPEDSSIYLCSVPSTGMNTEAFFGQGTRLTVV.

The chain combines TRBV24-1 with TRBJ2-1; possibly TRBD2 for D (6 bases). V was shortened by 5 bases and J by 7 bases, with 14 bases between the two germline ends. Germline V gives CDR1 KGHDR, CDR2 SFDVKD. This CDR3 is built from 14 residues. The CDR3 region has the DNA TGTGCCACCAGTGTGCCGGGAGAGGTGAATGAGCAGTTCTTC. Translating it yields CATSVPGEVNEQFF.

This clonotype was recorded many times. The CDR3 protein is CASSRKETQYF. CDR3 nucleotide sequence: TGTGCCAGCAGCCGAAAAGAGACCCAGTACTTC. The V and J genes are TRBV14 and TRBJ2-5; D is unresolved. The CDR3 is 11 residues long. Looked up from germline, CDR1 is SGHDN and CDR2 is FVKESK. V was pared by 4 bases and J by 3 bases, with 3 bases between. Based on the CDR3 plus reference TRBV14 and TRBJ2-5, the full variable domain is EAGVTQFPSHSVIEKGQTVTLRCDPISGHDNLYWYRRVMGKEIKFLLHFVKESKQDESGMPNNRFLAERTGGTYSTLKVQPAELEDSGVYFCASSRKETQYFGPGTRLLVL.

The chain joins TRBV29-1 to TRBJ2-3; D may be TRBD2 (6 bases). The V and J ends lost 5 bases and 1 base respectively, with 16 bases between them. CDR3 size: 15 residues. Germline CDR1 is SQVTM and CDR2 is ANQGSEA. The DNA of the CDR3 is TGCAGCGTTAAAATCAGATCTAGCGGCACAGATACGCAGTATTTT. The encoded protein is CSVKIRSSGTDTQYF.

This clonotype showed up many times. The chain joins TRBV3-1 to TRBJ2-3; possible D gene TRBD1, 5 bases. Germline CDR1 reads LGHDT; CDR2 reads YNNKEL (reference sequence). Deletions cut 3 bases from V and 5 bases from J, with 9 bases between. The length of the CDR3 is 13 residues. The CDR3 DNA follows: TGTGCCAGCAGCCAGGGCAGGGAAGATACGCAGTATTTT. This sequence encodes CASSQGREDTQYF.

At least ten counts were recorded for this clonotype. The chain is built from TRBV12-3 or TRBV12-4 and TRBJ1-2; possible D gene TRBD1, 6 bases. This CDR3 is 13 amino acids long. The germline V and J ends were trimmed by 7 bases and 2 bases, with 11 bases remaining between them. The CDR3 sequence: CASTTGWNYGYTF. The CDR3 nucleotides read TGTGCCAGCACCACAGGGTGGAACTATGGCTACACCTTC.